This is a list of T cell receptor beta chains from one sample in a study of T cells after yellow fever vaccination. In TCRdb, the 5' RACE reads were re-called with MiXCR into one record per CDR3 protein. This sample has roughly 260,000 distinct CDR3 sequences; 10% to 15% occur once, and the top ten carry about 0.51%. Sample: CD4+ T cells sorted from PBMCs, taken 45 days after the yellow fever booster vaccination. The origin of the receptors is a man aged 25-40 years who received the YFV17D yellow fever vaccine. The conserved cysteine and the conserved F or W are not part of the CDR3 here.

TRBJ2-5 TRBV29-1 SGNPRDSQETQY
TRBJ2-1 TRBV7-9 ASSLEGLQVEQF
TRBJ2-7 TRBV7-2 ASSLETGRGEQY
TRBJ1-1 TRBV29-1 SVERNTEAF
TRBJ2-1 TRBV14 ATYEYSYNEQF
TRBJ1-2 TRBV11-2 ASSHRTGWDGYT
TRBJ2-5 TRBV5-1 ASSTTPGTQYQETQY
TRBJ2-2 TRBV27 ASRTDLNTGELF
TRBJ2-2 TRBV29-1 SVEQDTGELF
TRBJ2-5 TRBV7-2 ASSLDLGMLETQY
TRBJ2-5 TRBV20-1 SAKQGASVETQY
TRBJ2-5 TRBV7-8 ASSPRQGPHGSQY
TRBJ2-7 TRBV20-1 SADGTSGKGHEQY
TRBJ2-2 TRBV12-3/TRBV12-4 ASSSTRRHTGELF
TRBJ2-2 TRBV5-1 ASSPHVDTGELF
TRBJ2-5 TRBV7-2 ASSVYLEGTQY
TRBJ2-3 TRBV6-5 ASSYRSSSSDTQY
TRBJ2-2 TRBV21-1 ASSKLAALPNTGELF
TRBJ2-1 TRBV11-2 ASSLARTNNEQF
TRBJ2-5 TRBV7-2 ASSLFLETQY
TRBJ2-2 TRBV27 ASSHRGTGELF
TRBJ2-6 TRBV5-1 ASQSQGSGANVLT
TRBJ2-3 TRBV5-1 ASSLWGQGSDTQY
TRBJ2-2 TRBV7-2 ASSSPNGAPGELF
TRBJ2-1 TRBV7-2 ASSLAGGTYYNEQF
TRBJ2-1 TRBV7-2 ASSLARGLFYNEQF
TRBJ2-3 TRBV30 AWSVLGVGDTQY
TRBJ2-5 TRBV10-3 AIRRDSVGETQY
TRBJ2-1 TRBV6-1 ASSKEYGSNEQF
TRBJ2-1 TRBV12-3/TRBV12-4 ASSRASGRADNEQF
TRBJ2-3 TRBV7-9 ASSLAGPVVDTQY
TRBJ2-1 TRBV4-3 ASSLDRGQGFGNEQF
TRBJ2-3 TRBV5-5 ASSLEWGHTDTQY
TRBJ2-6 TRBV7-8 ASSSGRGTGANVLT
TRBJ2-7 TRBV5-1 ASSGTAGGPNEQY
TRBJ1-6 TRBV7-9 ASSRDSDNSPLH
TRBJ2-1 TRBV10-3 AIRNASSYNEQF
TRBJ1-3 TRBV12-3/TRBV12-4 ASSFPLGQPFSGNTIY
TRBJ1-5 TRBV18 ASSTMDRNQPQH
TRBJ1-4 TRBV20-1 SARDMSGAEKLF
TRBJ2-7 TRBV10-1 ASSWTSESVEQY
TRBJ2-5 TRBV11-2 ASSPRPMETQY
TRBJ2-3 TRBV20-1 SASLAGAGDTQY
TRBJ2-1 TRBV20-1 SATTSGRPNEQF
TRBJ2-2 TRBV9 ASREDWNTGELF
TRBJ1-6 TRBV20-1 SARGTGRSYNSPLH
TRBJ2-5 TRBV11-3 ASSAPGLATQY
TRBJ2-6 TRBV5-1 ASSPDPSGGVNVLT
TRBJ2-5 TRBV7-9 DSSAGLAGAGETQY
TRBJ2-1 TRBV25-1 ASSWTVYNEQF
TRBJ1-1 TRBV20-1 SAAQGGGNTEAF